This entry is about one TCR beta chain. Its antigen is not known. Germline CDR1 is LNHNV and CDR2 is YYDKDF (reference sequence). The CDR3 runs 15 residues. Trimming removed 1 base at V and 5 bases at J, with 14 bases between. Described time point: blood 4 weeks post-SBRT, at nephrectomy. Treatment reported: 15 Gy SBRT to primary tumor, nephrectomy 4 weeks later. Nephrectomy followed 15 Gy stereotactic body radiation by 4 weeks. Blood was sampled at baseline, 2 weeks and 4 weeks after SBRT. The source of the sample is a study of radiation and T cells in renal cell carcinoma. The study, taken as a whole, reports: Pretreatment tumor biopsies were lacking, so baseline clonotypes are unknown. In blood, top tumor clones expanded by 2 weeks, shrinking by 4.

Assay used: immunoSEQ multiplex PCR; TCRdb lists only in-frame clones, some missing. The sample lists about 77,000 clones; 70% to 90% were seen once. The chain couples TRBV15 to TRBJ2-5; no clear D. This TCR was recovered from a woman aged 60-75 years with renal cell carcinoma. Sequencing was performed on blood, taken from a patient whose treatment included radiotherapy and nephrectomy. CDR3 nucleotide sequence: TGTGCCACCAGCAGAGGGGTCGGTCCACGGGAGACCCAGTACTTC. Its protein product is CATSRGVGPRETQYF.